This T cell receptor beta chain was sequenced during a study of CD8 T cells in ankylosing spondylitis. Trimming took off 1 base at V and 8 bases at J, with 10 bases between the two ends. This CDR3 region has 13 residues. Germline CDR1 is KGHDR and CDR2 is SFDVKD. This clonotype was seen only a few times. Via MiXCR, TCRdb re-called the 5' RACE reads, giving one row per CDR3 protein. The sample holds about 220,000 distinct CDR3 sequences; about 10% are singletons and the top ten take about a fifth. The sample taken for sequencing was blood, either unsorted or a sorted T cell fraction (not recorded which). The TCR comes from a male donor with ankylosing spondylitis or in good health (not recorded which). The chain employs TRBV24-1 and TRBJ1-2; no definite D call. CDR3: CATSDFTDEGYTF. CDR3 nucleotides: TGTGCCACCAGTGATTTCACTGACGAAGGCTACACCTTC.